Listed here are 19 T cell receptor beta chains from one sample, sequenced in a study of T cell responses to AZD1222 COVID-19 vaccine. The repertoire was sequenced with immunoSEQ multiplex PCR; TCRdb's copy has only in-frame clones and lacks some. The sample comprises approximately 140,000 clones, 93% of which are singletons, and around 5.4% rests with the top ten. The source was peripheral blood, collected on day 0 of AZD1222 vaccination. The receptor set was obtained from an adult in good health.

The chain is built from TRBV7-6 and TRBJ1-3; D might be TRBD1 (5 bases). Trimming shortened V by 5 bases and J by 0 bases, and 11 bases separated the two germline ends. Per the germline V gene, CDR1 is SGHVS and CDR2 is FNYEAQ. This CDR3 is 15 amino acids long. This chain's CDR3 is CASSPQEFSGNTIYF. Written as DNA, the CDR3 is TGTGCCAGCAGCCCACAGGAGTTCTCTGGAAACACCATATATTTT.

For the CDR3, the DNA is TGCGCCAGCAGCCAAGATCAACGGCTCTACACTGAAGCTTTCTTT. Translation gives CASSQDQRLYTEAFF. The chain links TRBV4-3 to TRBJ1-1; D call uncertain. The CDR3 has 15 amino acids. V lost 0 bases to trimming and J lost 3 bases, with 11 bases between them. Germline loops: CDR1 LGHNA, CDR2 YSLEER.

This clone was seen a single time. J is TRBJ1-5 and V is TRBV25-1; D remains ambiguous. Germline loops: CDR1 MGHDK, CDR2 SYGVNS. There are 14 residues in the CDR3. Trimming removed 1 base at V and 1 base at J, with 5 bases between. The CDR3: CASSEFPSNQPQHF. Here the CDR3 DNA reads TGTGCCAGCAGTGAATTCCCAAGCAATCAGCCCCAGCATTTT.

The CDR3 bases are TGTGCCAGCAGTGAAGGTTTGGCTAACACTGAAGCTTTCTTT. This encodes CASSEGLANTEAFF. The chain employs TRBV6-1 and TRBJ1-1; no definite D call. Germline V gene data show CDR1 as MNHNS and CDR2 as SASEGT. V was pared by 1 base and J by 2 bases, with 8 bases between. The CDR3 is 14 amino acids.

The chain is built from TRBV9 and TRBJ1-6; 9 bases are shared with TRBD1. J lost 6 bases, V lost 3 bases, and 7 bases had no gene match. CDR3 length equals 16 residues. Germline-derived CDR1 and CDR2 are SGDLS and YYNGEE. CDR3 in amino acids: CASSGRPQGANSPLHF. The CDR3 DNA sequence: TGTGCCAGCAGCGGCCGGCCACAGGGGGCTAATTCACCCCTCCACTTT.

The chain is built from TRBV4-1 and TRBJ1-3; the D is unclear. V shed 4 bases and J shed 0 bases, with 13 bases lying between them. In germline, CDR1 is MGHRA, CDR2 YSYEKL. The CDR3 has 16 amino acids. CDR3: CASSLSEDNSGNTIYF. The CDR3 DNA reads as TGCGCCAGCAGCCTGTCCGAAGACAACTCTGGAAACACCATATATTTT.

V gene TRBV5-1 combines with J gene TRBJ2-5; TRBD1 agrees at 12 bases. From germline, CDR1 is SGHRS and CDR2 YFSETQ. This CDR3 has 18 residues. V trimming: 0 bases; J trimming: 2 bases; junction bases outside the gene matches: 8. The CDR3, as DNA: TGCGCCAGCAGCTTGGGGGACAGGGGGCCCGGGGCTCAAGAGACCCAGTACTTC. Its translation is CASSLGDRGPGAQETQYF.

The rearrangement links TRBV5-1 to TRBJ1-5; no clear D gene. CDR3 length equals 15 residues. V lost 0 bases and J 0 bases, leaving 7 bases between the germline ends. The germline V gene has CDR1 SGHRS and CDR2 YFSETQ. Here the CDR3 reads CASSLDGDSNQPQHF. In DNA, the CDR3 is TGCGCCAGCAGCTTGGATGGCGATAGCAATCAGCCCCAGCATTTT.

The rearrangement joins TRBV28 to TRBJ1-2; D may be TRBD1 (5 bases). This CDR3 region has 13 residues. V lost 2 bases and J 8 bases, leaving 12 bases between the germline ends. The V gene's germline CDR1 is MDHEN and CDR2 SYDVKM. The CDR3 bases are TGTGCCAGCAGTTTAGCCGGCTACAGGGGCTACACCTTC. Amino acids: CASSLAGYRGYTF.

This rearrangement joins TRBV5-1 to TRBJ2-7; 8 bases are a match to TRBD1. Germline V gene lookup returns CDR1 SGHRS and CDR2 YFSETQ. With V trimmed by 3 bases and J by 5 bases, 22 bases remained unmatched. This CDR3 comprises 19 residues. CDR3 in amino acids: CASSYFGTGDFLGLDEQYF. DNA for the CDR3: TGCGCCAGCAGCTATTTCGGGACAGGTGATTTCTTAGGGCTTGACGAGCAGTACTTC.

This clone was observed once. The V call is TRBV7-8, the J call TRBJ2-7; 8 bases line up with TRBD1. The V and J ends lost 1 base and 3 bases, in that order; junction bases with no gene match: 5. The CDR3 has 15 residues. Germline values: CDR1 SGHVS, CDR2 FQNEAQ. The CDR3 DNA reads TGTGCCAGCAGCTTAGTGACAGGGGCTATCTACGAGCAGTACTTC. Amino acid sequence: CASSLVTGAIYEQYF.

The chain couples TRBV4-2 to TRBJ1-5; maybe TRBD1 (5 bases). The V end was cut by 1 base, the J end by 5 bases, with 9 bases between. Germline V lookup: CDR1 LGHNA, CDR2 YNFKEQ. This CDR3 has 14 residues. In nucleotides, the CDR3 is TGTGCCAGCAGCCAAGGGGACCTCGATCAGCCCCAGCATTTT. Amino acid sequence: CASSQGDLDQPQHF.

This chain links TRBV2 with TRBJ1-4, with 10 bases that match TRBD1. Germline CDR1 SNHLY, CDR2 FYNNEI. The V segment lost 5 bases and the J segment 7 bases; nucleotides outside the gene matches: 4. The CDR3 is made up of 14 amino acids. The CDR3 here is CASSPDRGFEKLFF. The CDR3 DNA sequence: TGTGCCAGCAGTCCGGACAGGGGGTTTGAAAAACTGTTTTTT.

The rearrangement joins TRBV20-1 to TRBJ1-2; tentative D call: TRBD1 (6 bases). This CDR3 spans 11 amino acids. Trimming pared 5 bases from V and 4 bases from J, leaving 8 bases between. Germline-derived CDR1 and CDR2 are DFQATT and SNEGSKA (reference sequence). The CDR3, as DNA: TGCAGTGCTGGGGGGCTCTATGGCTACACCTTC. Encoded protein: CSAGGLYGYTF.

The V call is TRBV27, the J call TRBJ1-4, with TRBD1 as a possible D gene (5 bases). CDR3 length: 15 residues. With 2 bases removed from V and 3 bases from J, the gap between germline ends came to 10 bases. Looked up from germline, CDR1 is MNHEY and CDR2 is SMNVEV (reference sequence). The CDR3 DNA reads TGTGCCAGCAGTTTAGAACGGGGGGCTAATGAAAAACTGTTTTTT. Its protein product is CASSLERGANEKLFF.

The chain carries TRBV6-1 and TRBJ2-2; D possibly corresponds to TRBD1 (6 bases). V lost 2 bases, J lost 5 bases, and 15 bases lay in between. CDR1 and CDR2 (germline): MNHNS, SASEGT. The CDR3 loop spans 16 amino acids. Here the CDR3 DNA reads TGTGCCAGCAGTGAAACCAACAGGGACGTTACCGGGGAGCTGTTTTTT. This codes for CASSETNRDVTGELFF.

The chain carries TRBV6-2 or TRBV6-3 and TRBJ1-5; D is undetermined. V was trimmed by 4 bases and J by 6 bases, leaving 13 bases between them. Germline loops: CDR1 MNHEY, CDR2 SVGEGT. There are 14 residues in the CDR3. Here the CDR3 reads CASSWTGPTQPQHF. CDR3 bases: TGTGCCAGCAGTTGGACCGGGCCCACTCAGCCCCAGCATTTT.

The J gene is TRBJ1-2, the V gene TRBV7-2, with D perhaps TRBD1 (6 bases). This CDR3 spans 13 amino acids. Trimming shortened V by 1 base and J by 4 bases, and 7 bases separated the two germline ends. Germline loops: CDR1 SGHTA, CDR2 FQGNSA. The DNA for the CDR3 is TGTGCCAGCAGCTTAGGCAGGGGCTATGGCTACACCTTC. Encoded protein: CASSLGRGYGYTF.

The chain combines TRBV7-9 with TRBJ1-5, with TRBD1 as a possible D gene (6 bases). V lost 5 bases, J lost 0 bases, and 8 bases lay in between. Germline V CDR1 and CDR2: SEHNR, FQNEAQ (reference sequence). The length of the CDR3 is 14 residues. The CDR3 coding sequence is TGTGCCAGCAGCCGGACAGATAGCAATCAGCCCCAGCATTTT. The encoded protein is CASSRTDSNQPQHF.